This T cell receptor (beta chain) originates from a study of cytomegalovirus exposure and HLA in healthy donors. Study conclusions and caveats: Trimming of TCR beta V- and J-genes showed a link, identified in a later analysis, to a missense DCLRE1C variant.

The PCR made use of 60 Vbeta and 13 Jbeta primers. Profiling relied on immunoSEQ multiplex PCR, and the TCRdb table lists in-frame clones only, not all of them. The sample gives 150,000 or so clones, around four fifths of which show up once; roughly 1.3% is in the top ten. Comment on this clone: The target antigen is unknown.

This TCR was sampled from a man younger than 45 in good health and CMV-seronegative. Sequenced sample: PBMCs.

In nucleotides, the CDR3 is TGTGCCATCAGTGACGGGACACTTGACGAGCAGTACTTC. Translating it yields CAISDGTLDEQYF. The V call is TRBV10-3, the J call TRBJ2-7, with D possibly being TRBD1 (6 bases). Trimming left V 3 bases short and J 5 bases short, with 11 bases between. Germline-derived CDR1 and CDR2 are ENHRY and SYGVKD. The CDR3 spans 13 residues.